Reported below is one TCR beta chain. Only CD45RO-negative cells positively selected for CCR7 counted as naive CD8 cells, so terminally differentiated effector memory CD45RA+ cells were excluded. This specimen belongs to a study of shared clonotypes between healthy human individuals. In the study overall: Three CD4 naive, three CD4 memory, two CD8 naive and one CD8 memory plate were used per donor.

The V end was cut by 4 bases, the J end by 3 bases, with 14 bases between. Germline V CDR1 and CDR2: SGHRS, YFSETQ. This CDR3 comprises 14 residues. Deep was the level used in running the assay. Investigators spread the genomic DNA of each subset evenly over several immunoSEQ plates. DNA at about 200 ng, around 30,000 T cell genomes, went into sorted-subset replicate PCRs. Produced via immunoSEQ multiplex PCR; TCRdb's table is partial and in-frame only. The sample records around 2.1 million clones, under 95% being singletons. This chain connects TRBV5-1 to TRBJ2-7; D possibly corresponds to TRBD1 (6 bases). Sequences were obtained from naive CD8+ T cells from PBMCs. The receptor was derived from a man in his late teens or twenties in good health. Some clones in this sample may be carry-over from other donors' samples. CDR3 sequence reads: CASSLRTERYEQYF. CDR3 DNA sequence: TGCGCCAGCAGCCTGCGGACAGAGCGCTACGAGCAGTACTTC.